This record covers a single TCR beta chain. Its specificity is not known. This record belongs to a study of cytomegalovirus exposure and HLA in healthy donors. Overall study: In terms of ancestry, the Caucasian-associated cluster contained 75% to 90% of the approximately 430 genotyped donors. Points from the study as a whole: Among TCR beta chains, those listed as cytomegalovirus-associated numbered over 150. Presence/absence analysis assumed near-uniform sequencing depth across donors.

Vbeta (60) and Jbeta (13) primers were used in the PCR. TCRdb keeps only in-frame clones here, not all; method: immunoSEQ multiplex PCR. Among about 130,000 clones listed, under 90% were seen once. V lost 1 base, J lost 2 bases, and 15 bases lay in between. The CDR3 length is 16 residues. Germline V CDR1 and CDR2: LGHNA, YSLEER. The sequencing sample was made of PBMCs. The chain uses TRBV4-3 and TRBJ2-7; D may be TRBD2 (5 bases). The TCR was taken from a woman aged 40 to 50 in good health and CMV-seronegative. For the CDR3, the DNA is TGCGCCAGCAGCCAAGGCGCCGCTGCGGGCACCTACGAGCAGTACTTC. It is translated as CASSQGAAAGTYEQYF.